Below, 8 T cell receptor beta chains from the same sample are listed, as sequenced in a study of beta chain features in type 1 diabetes. The entirety of the isolated RNA underwent reverse transcription, so expressed TCRB transcripts were sequenced. The table came from immunoSEQ multiplex PCR; TCRdb's copy has only in-frame clones and leaves some out. The top ten hold roughly 0.046% of the sample, which has hundreds of thousands of clones, 10% to 12% seen once. The sequenced material came from naive CD4+ T cells from blood. These receptors all come from a woman under 30 in good health.

This clone was recorded a few times. This chain joins TRBV7-3 and TRBJ2-2; no clear D. CDR1 and CDR2 from the germline V gene are SGHTA and FQGTGA. The V end was cut by 3 bases, the J end by 3 bases, with 14 bases between. The CDR3 runs 16 residues. CDR3 in DNA: TGTGCCAGCAGCTTTTTTCTTGGAGCCGACACCGGGGAGCTGTTTTTT. This sequence encodes CASSFFLGADTGELFF.

This clone has just a few counts. Other DNA sequences in this sample translate to the same CDR3. The rearrangement uses TRBV7-2 and TRBJ2-3; D remains ambiguous. V was cut by 3 bases and J by 6 bases, with 4 bases left in between. The germline CDR1 and CDR2 sequences are SGHTA and FQGNSA. The CDR3 extends over 11 amino acids. CDR3 nucleotide sequence: TGTGCCAGCAGCTTGCTGGATACGCAGTATTTT. The encoded protein is CASSLLDTQYF.

The gene calls are TRBV6-6 and TRBJ1-1; no clear D gene. There are 14 residues in the CDR3. V was shortened by 8 bases and J by 0 bases, with 13 bases between the two germline ends. Germline V lookup: CDR1 MNHNY, CDR2 SVGAGI (reference sequence). The CDR3 sequence is CASSSGFMNTEAFF. The CDR3 nucleotides are TGTGCCAGCTCATCGGGGTTTATGAACACTGAAGCTTTCTTT.

This clone has a handful of counts. This sequence joins TRBV6-6 and TRBJ1-1; D is ambiguous. The germline CDR1 and CDR2 sequences are MNHNY and SVGAGI (reference sequence). Deletions cut 4 bases from V and 4 bases from J, with 10 bases between. The CDR3 consists of 13 residues. The DNA of the CDR3 is TGTGCCAGCAGTTTTGGGGTAGGCACTGAAGCTTTCTTT. As protein: CASSFGVGTEAFF.

The chain employs TRBV7-8 and TRBJ1-5; D ambiguous. V was cut by 0 bases and J by 4 bases, with 10 bases left in between. Germline CDR1 and CDR2: SGHVS and FQNEAQ. The CDR3 has 15 amino acids. The CDR3 DNA reads as TGTGCCAGCAGCTTAGCGGCATTGGGGAATCAGCCCCAGCATTTT. It encodes CASSLAALGNQPQHF.

This clone occurred a few times. The J gene is TRBJ2-3, the V gene TRBV2; D is unclear. The CDR3 loop spans 14 amino acids. The V end was cut by 2 bases, the J end by 4 bases, with 10 bases between. Germline CDR1 is SNHLY and CDR2 is FYNNEI. This chain's CDR3 is CASSEHIVADTQYF. CDR3 sequence (DNA): TGTGCCAGCAGTGAACATATCGTGGCAGATACGCAGTATTTT.

V is TRBV7-9 and J is TRBJ2-6, with D unclear. The CDR3 extends over 16 amino acids. V was trimmed by 5 bases and J by 0 bases, leaving 11 bases between them. CDR1 and CDR2 from the germline V gene are SEHNR and FQNEAQ (reference sequence). CDR3 nucleotides: TGTGCCAGCAGCATTAGTTATCGCTCTGGGGCCAACGTCCTGACTTTC. Amino acid sequence: CASSISYRSGANVLTF.

The chain links TRBV5-1 to TRBJ2-7; TRBD1 matches 8 bases. The CDR3 spans 15 residues. CDR1 is SGHRS and CDR2 is YFSETQ in the germline V gene. V gave up 0 bases and J gave up 7 bases; unmatched junction bases: 9. CDR3 protein: CASSLDGRGRREQYF. In DNA, the CDR3 is TGCGCCAGCAGCTTGGACGGCAGGGGGCGCAGGGAGCAGTACTTC.